Sequencing of this T cell receptor (beta chain) was carried out in a study of cytotoxic CD8 clonotypes in ibrutinib-treated CLL. Some clones are missing from TCRdb's copy, which holds only in-frame ones; the method was immunoSEQ multiplex PCR. Here the sample spans around 160,000 clones, about 88% being singletons. This clone has just one count. Sequences were derived from PBMCs, sampled at disease progression, from a patient treated with ibrutinib. The clonotype was recovered from a human donor with chronic lymphocytic leukemia.

The CDR3 is CASSLVSSAGQYF. The CDR3 nucleotides are TGTGCCAGCAGCTTAGTTTCTTCGGCCGGGCAGTACTTC. This sequence joins TRBV7-9 and TRBJ2-7; D call uncertain. Germline V CDR1 and CDR2: SEHNR, FQNEAQ (reference sequence). This CDR3 spans 13 amino acids. Trimming removed 1 base at V and 9 bases at J, with 13 bases between.